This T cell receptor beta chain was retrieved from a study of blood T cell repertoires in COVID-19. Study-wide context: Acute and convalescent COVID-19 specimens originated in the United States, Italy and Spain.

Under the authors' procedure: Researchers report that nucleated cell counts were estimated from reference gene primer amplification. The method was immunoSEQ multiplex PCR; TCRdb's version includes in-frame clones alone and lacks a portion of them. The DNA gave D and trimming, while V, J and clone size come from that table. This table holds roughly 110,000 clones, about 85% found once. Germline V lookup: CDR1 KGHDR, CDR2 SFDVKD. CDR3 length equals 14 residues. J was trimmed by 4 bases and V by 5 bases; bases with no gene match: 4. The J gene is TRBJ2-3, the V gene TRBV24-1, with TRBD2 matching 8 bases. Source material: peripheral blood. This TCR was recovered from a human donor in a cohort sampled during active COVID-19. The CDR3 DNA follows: TGTGCCACCAGTGGGGGGACTAGGTCAGATACGCAGTATTTT. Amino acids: CATSGGTRSDTQYF.